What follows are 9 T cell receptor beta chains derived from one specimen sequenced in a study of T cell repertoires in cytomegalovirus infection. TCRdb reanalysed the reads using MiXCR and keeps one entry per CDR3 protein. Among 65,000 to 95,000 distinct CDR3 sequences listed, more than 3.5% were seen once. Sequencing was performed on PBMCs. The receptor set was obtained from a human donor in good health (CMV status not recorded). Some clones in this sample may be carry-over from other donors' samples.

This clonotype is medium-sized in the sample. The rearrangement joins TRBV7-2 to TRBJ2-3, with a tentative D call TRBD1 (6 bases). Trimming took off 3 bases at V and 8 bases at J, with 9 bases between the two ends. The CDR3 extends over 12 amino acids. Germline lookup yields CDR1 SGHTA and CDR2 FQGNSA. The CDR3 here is CASSFQGSTQYF. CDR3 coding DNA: TGTGCCAGCAGCTTCCAGGGGAGTACGCAGTATTTT.

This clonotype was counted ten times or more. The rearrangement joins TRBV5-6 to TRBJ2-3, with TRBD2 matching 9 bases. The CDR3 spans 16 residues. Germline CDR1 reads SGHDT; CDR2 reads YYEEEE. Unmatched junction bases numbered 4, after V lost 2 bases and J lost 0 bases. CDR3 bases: TGTGCCAGCAGCTTCCCTAGCGGGGCTAGCACAGATACGCAGTATTTT. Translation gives CASSFPSGASTDTQYF.

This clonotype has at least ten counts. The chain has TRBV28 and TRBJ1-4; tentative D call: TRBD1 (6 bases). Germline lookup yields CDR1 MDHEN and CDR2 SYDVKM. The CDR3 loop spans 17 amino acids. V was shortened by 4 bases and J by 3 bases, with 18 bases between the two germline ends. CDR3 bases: TGTGCCAGCAGTTCTTACAGGGAGGGGGTTTCTAATGAAAAACTGTTTTTT. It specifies CASSSYREGVSNEKLFF.

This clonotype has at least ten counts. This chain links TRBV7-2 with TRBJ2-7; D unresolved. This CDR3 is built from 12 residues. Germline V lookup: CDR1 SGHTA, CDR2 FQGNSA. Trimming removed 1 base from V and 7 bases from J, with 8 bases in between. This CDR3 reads CASSLVLREQYF. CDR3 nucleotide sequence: TGTGCCAGCAGCTTAGTGCTGCGAGAGCAGTACTTC.

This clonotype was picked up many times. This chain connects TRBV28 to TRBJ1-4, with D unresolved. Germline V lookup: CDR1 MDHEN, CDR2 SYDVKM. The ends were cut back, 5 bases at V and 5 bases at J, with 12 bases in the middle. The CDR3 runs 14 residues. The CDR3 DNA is TGTGCCAGCAGTACCAACCTTCAGAATGAAAAACTGTTTTTT. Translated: CASSTNLQNEKLFF.

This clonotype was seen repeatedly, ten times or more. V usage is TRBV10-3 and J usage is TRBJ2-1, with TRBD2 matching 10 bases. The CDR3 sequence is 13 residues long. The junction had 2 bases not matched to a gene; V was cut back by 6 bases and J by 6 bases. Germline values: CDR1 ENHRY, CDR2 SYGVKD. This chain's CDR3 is CAIRGLARNEQFF. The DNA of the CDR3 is TGTGCCATCAGGGGACTAGCGCGCAATGAGCAGTTCTTC.

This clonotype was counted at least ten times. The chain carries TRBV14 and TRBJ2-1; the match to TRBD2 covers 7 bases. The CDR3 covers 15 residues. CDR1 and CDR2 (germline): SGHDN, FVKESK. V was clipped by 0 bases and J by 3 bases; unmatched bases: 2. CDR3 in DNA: TGTGCCAGCAGCCAAGAGCTAGCGGTCTACAATGAGCAGTTCTTC. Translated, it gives CASSQELAVYNEQFF.

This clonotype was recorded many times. The CDR3 reads CASSAPGLANEQFF. DNA of the CDR3: TGTGCCAGCAGTGCGCCGGGACTAGCAAATGAGCAGTTCTTC. The genes are TRBV12-3 or TRBV12-4 and TRBJ2-1, with TRBD2 identical over 9 bases. V lost 5 bases to trimming and J lost 7 bases; unmatched junction nucleotides: 6. The CDR3 runs 14 residues.

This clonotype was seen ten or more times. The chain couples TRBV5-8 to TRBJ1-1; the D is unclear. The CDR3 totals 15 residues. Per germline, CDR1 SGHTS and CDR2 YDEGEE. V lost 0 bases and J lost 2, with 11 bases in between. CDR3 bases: TGTGCCAGCAGCTTGGGTCTTAGGACCAACACTGAAGCTTTCTTT. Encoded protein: CASSLGLRTNTEAFF.